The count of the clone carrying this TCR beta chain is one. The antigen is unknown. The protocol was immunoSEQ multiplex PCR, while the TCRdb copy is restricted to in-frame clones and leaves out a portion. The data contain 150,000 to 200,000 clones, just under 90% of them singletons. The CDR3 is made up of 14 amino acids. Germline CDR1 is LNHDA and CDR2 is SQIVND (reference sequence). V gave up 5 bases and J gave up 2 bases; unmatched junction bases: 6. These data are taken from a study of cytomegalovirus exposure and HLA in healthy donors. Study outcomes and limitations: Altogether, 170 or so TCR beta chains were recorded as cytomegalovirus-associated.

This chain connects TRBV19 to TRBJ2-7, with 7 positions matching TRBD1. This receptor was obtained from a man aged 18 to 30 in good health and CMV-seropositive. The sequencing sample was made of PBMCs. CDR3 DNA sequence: TGTGCCAGTAGTCCGGACAGGACAACCTACGAGCAGTACTTC. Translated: CASSPDRTTYEQYF.